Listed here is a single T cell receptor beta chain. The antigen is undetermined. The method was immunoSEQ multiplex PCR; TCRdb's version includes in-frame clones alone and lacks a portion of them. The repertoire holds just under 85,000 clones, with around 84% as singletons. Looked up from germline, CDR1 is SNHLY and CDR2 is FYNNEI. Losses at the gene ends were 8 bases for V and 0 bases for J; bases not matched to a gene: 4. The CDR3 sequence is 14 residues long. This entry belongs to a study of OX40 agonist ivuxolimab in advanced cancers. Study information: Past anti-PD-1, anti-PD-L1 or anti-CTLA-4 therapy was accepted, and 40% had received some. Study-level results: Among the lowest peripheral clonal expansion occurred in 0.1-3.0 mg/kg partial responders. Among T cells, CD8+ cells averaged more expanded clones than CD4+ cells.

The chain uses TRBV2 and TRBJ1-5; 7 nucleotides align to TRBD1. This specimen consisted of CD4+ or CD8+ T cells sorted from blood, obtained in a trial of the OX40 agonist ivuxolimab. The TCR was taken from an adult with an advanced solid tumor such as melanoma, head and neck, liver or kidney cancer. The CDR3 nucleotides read TGTGCCAGCGAGGGACAGACTAGCAATCAGCCCCAGCATTTT. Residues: CASEGQTSNQPQHF.